These 19 T cell receptor beta chains originate from one sample sequenced in a study of beta chain features in type 1 diabetes (dated by TCRdb to 2016 to 2019). Libraries were made using the immunoSEQ multiplex PCR assay. The High Capacity cDNA Reverse Transcription Kit was used to reverse transcribe all of the isolated RNA, meaning that expressed TCRB transcripts were what got sequenced. TCRdb re-hosts the immuneACCESS table, in-frame sequences only. Its copies lack some clones; in the studies checked, an unresolved V gene accounts for under half of them, and the cause for the rest is not known. The sample has hundreds of thousands of clones on record, 15% to 19% of them singletons. Of the sample, roughly 0.098% falls within the top ten clones. Sequencing used naive CD4+ T cells from blood. The cell subset or site label of this sample denotes: true naive CD4+ T cells. These TCRs come from a man between 18 and 29 years old in good health.

V gene TRBV28 combines with J gene TRBJ2-7, with 7 bases fitting TRBD1. The CDR3 covers 16 residues. Trimming took 5 bases from V and 2 from J; bases not matched to a gene: 12. Germline V gene sequence: CDR1 MDHEN, CDR2 SYDVKM. As DNA, the CDR3 is TGTGCCAGCAGTCTCAACCCGGGACAGTGGACCTACGAGCAGTACTTC. Protein: CASSLNPGQWTYEQYF. Combining the CDR3 with reference TRBV28 and TRBJ2-7 gives the whole variable domain DVKVTQSSRYLVKRTGEKVFLECVQDMDHENMFWYRQDPGLGLRLIYFSYDVKMKEKGDIPEGYSVSREKKERFSLILESASTNQTSMYLCASSLNPGQWTYEQYFGPGTRLTVT.

The gene calls are TRBV19 and TRBJ2-7, with 7 bases matching TRBD2. The CDR3 has 16 amino acids. Germline lookup yields CDR1 LNHDA and CDR2 SQIVND (reference sequence). The V and J ends lost 3 bases and 2 bases, in that order; junction bases with no gene match: 10. CDR3 DNA: TGTGCCAGTAGTATTAGGGGAGGGGCTAGCCCCTACGAGCAGTACTTC. Encoded protein: CASSIRGGASPYEQYF.

This clone was seen a few times. The CDR3 DNA is TGTGCCAGCAGCTTGGAGGCGTACTACGAGCAGTACTTC. Translated, it gives CASSLEAYYEQYF. The V call is TRBV7-2, the J call TRBJ2-7; perhaps TRBD2 as D (5 bases). CDR3 length: 13 amino acids. CDR1 is SGHTA and CDR2 is FQGNSA in the germline V gene. The V gene lost 3 bases and the J gene lost 3 bases, with 9 bases spanning the gap. Full variable domain (outside the CDR3, taken from reference TRBV7-2 and TRBJ2-7): GAGVSQSPSNKVTEKGKDVELRCDPISGHTALYWYRQSLGQGLEFLIYFQGNSAPDKSGLPSDRFSAERTGGSVSTLTIQRTQQEDSAVYLCASSLEAYYEQYFGPGTRLTVT.

The chain has TRBV9 and TRBJ2-1, with 12 nucleotides matching TRBD1. CDR1 SGDLS and CDR2 YYNGEE come from the germline V gene. V lost 2 bases and J lost 1; bases outside the gene matches: 4. The CDR3 is 17 residues long. CDR3 protein: CASSVGDRGPSYNEQFF. CDR3 DNA: TGTGCCAGCAGCGTTGGGGACAGGGGGCCTTCCTACAATGAGCAGTTCTTC.

This clone was observed a few times. This rearrangement joins TRBV10-3 to TRBJ2-7; 8 nucleotides agree with TRBD1. This CDR3 is 13 amino acids long. The V gene's germline CDR1 is ENHRY and CDR2 SYGVKD. V gave up 6 bases and J gave up 4 bases; unmatched junction bases: 5. The CDR3 reads CAISDRGDYEQYF. The CDR3 DNA sequence: TGTGCCATCAGCGACAGGGGTGATTACGAGCAGTACTTC.

The chain is built from TRBV5-4 and TRBJ2-7; D assignment may be TRBD1 or TRBD2 (5 bases each). The germline gives CDR1 SGHNT, CDR2 YYREEE (reference sequence). CDR3 length: 13 amino acids. V gave up 4 bases and J gave up 3 bases, with 11 bases separating them. CDR3 DNA sequence: TGTGCCAGCAGCCGGGACGGCCTCTACGAGCAGTACTTC. Translation gives CASSRDGLYEQYF.

Here the CDR3 reads CASSQEGNSYEQYF. The CDR3 DNA reads TGTGCCAGCTCACAAGAAGGGAACTCCTACGAGCAGTACTTC. The chain carries TRBV18 and TRBJ2-7, with D uncertain. The CDR3 runs to 14 residues. Germline CDR1 and CDR2: KGHSH and LQKENI. With 4 bases removed from V and 0 bases from J, the gap between germline ends came to 10 bases.

Only a few counts were recorded for this clone. The rearrangement joins TRBV7-6 to TRBJ1-1; 7 bases align to TRBD1. Germline CDR1 SGHVS, CDR2 FNYEAQ. J lost 2 bases, V lost 3 bases, and 6 bases had no gene match. This CDR3 has 15 amino acids. The CDR3 DNA reads TGTGCCAGCAGCTTGGGACAGTCCCCTAACACTGAAGCTTTCTTT. This gives the protein CASSLGQSPNTEAFF.

This chain joins TRBV18 and TRBJ2-3, with a tentative D call TRBD1 (5 bases). The germline gives CDR1 KGHSH, CDR2 LQKENI. The CDR3 is 15 amino acids. Trimming removed 3 bases from V and 1 base from J, with 11 bases in between. CDR3 region: CASSPQGYGTDTQYF. The CDR3 region has the DNA TGTGCCAGCTCACCTCAGGGTTACGGCACAGATACGCAGTATTTT.

This clone was counted at least ten times. The chain uses TRBV14 and TRBJ2-7; D may match TRBD1 or TRBD2 (5 bases each). CDR1 and CDR2 from the germline V gene are SGHDN and FVKESK. The V end was cut by 5 bases, the J end by 6 bases, with 17 bases between. The CDR3 consists of 14 residues. CDR3 protein: CASSGPSRGSEQYF. The CDR3 DNA is TGTGCCAGCAGCGGTCCTTCGAGGGGTTCCGAGCAGTACTTC.

The table lists this clone with a few counts. Distinct nucleotide sequences in the sample also encode this CDR3. The genes are TRBV5-1 and TRBJ1-5; D is ambiguous. V shed 0 bases and J shed 5 bases, with 6 bases lying between them. Per germline, CDR1 SGHRS and CDR2 YFSETQ. CDR3 size: 13 residues. The CDR3 DNA reads as TGCGCCAGCAGCTTGGGTAGGGATCAGCCCCAGCATTTT. This translates into CASSLGRDQPQHF. Drawing the rest from reference TRBV5-1 and TRBJ1-5, the complete variable domain is KAGVTQTPRYLIKTRGQQVTLSCSPISGHRSVSWYQQTPGQGLQFLFEYFSETQRNKGNFPGRFSGRQFSNSRSEMNVSTLELGDSALYLCASSLGRDQPQHFGDGTRLSIL.

This clone was found once. J is TRBJ1-1 and V is TRBV28; TRBD1 agrees at 8 bases. Trimming at V came to 2 bases and at J to 1 base, leaving 6 bases not matched to a gene. CDR3 size: 16 residues. Germline CDR1 MDHEN, CDR2 SYDVKM. The CDR3 spells CASSLRLGTGNTEAFF. Here the CDR3 DNA reads TGTGCCAGCAGTTTACGCCTGGGGACAGGGAACACTGAAGCTTTCTTT.

This clone has more than one count but fewer than ten. This rearrangement joins TRBV29-1 to TRBJ1-2; a weak D match, TRBD1 (5 bases). The CDR3 contains 14 residues. Germline loops: CDR1 SQVTM, CDR2 ANQGSEA. V was pared by 4 bases and J by 5 bases, with 17 bases between. This CDR3 is CSVVPLGEGYGYTF. The CDR3 nucleotides read TGCAGCGTTGTCCCGTTGGGGGAAGGGTATGGCTACACCTTC.

This clone is a singleton in its sample. This chain joins TRBV10-3 and TRBJ1-5, with TRBD1 identical over 7 bases. Germline V gene sequence: CDR1 ENHRY, CDR2 SYGVKD. Trimming took 7 bases from V and 4 from J; bases not matched to a gene: 4. This CDR3 region has 13 residues. This chain's CDR3 is CAIMGQLNQPQHF. The CDR3 region has the DNA TGTGCCATCATGGGACAGTTAAATCAGCCCCAGCATTTT.

This chain uses TRBV4-2 with TRBJ1-3, with D tentatively TRBD1 (5 bases). V lost 5 bases, J lost 2 bases, and 10 bases lay in between. The germline gives CDR1 LGHNA, CDR2 YNFKEQ. CDR3 length equals 14 residues. The CDR3 loop is CASSWGVTGNTIYF. The CDR3 DNA reads TGTGCCAGCAGCTGGGGGGTGACTGGAAACACCATATATTTT.

This sequence joins TRBV4-1 and TRBJ1-2; the D gene is possibly TRBD1 (6 bases). The V gene's germline CDR1 is MGHRA and CDR2 YSYEKL. Trimming removed 2 bases at V and 3 bases at J, with 13 bases between. The CDR3 covers 15 residues. The CDR3 loop is CASSQRFGGDYGYTF. Written as DNA, the CDR3 is TGCGCCAGCAGCCAAAGATTTGGGGGCGACTATGGCTACACCTTC.

This clone has only a few counts. The chain joins TRBV6-1 to TRBJ1-2; the D is unclear. Germline CDR1 reads MNHNS; CDR2 reads SASEGT. The CDR3 runs to 16 residues. Trimming took 0 bases from V and 4 from J, leaving 15 bases between them. As DNA, the CDR3 is TGTGCCAGCAGTGAAGCGCTGTGGCAGAAGATCTATGGCTACACCTTC. Translation: CASSEALWQKIYGYTF.

Comment on this clone: Other DNA sequences in this specimen translate into the identical CDR3. This chain joins TRBV7-2 and TRBJ1-2; D is unresolved. Germline CDR1 and CDR2: SGHTA and FQGNSA. Trimming removed 0 bases from V and 4 bases from J, with 6 bases in between. The CDR3 is 13 residues long. CDR3 in DNA: TGTGCCAGCAGCTTAGCCGGGGTCTATGGCTACACCTTC. Residues: CASSLAGVYGYTF.

The chain uses TRBV7-3 and TRBJ2-7, with D hard to call. Germline V CDR1 and CDR2: SGHTA, FQGTGA. V lost 2 bases to trimming and J lost 3 bases, with 8 bases between them. The CDR3 consists of 13 residues. The CDR3 DNA reads TGTGCCAGCAGCTTATACAACAGCTACGAGCAGTACTTC. This codes for CASSLYNSYEQYF. Supplemented by reference TRBV7-3 and TRBJ2-7, the full variable domain reads GAGVSQTPSNKVTEKGKYVELRCDPISGHTALYWYRQSLGQGPEFLIYFQGTGAADDSGLPNDRFFAVRPEGSVSTLKIQRTERGDSAVYLCASSLYNSYEQYFGPGTRLTVT.